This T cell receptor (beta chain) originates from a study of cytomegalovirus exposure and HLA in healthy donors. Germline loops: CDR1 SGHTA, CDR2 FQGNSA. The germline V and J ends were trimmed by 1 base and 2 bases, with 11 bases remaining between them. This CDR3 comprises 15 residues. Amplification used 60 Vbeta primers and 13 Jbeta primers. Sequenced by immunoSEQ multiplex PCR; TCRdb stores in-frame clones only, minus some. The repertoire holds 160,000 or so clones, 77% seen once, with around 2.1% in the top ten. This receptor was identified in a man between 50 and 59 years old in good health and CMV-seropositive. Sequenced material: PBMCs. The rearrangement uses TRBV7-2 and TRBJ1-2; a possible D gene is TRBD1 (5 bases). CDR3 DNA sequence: TGTGCCAGCAGCTTAGGACGGGGACTAAACTATGGCTACACCTTC. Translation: CASSLGRGLNYGYTF. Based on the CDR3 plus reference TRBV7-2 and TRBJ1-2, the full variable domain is GAGVSQSPSNKVTEKGKDVELRCDPISGHTALYWYRQSLGQGLEFLIYFQGNSAPDKSGLPSDRFSAERTGGSVSTLTIQRTQQEDSAVYLCASSLGRGLNYGYTFGSGTRLTVV.